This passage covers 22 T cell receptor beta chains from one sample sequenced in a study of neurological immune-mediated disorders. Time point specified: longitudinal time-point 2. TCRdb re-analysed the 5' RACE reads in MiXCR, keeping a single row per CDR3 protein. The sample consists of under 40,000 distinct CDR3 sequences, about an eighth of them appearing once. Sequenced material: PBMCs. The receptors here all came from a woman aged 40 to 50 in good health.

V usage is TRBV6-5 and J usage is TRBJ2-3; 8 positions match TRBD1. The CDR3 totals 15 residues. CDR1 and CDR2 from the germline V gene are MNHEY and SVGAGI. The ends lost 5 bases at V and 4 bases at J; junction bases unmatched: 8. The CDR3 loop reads CASSQGQGPADTQYF. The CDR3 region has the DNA TGTGCCAGCAGTCAAGGACAGGGACCCGCAGATACGCAGTATTTT.

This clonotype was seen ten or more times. The CDR3 loop reads CASSYSGSGNTIYF. The DNA for the CDR3 is TGTGCCAGCAGTTACTCGGGCTCTGGAAACACCATATATTTT. V usage is TRBV6-5 and J usage is TRBJ1-3; no firm D call. Per the germline V gene, CDR1 is MNHEY and CDR2 is SVGAGI. The CDR3 runs 14 residues. Trimming stripped 0 bases from V and 0 bases from J, with 3 bases between.

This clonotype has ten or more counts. CDR3 sequence reads: CASSLSLTGPNTEAFF. CDR3 in DNA: TGTGCCAGCAGCCTCTCTCTGACAGGGCCGAACACTGAAGCTTTCTTT. The chain carries TRBV7-9 and TRBJ1-1, with 7 bases lining up with TRBD1. This CDR3 contains 16 residues. V was pared by 5 bases and J by 1 base, with 10 bases of the junction left unmatched. CDR1 SEHNR and CDR2 FQNEAQ come from the germline V gene (reference sequence).

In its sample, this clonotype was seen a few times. The CDR3 protein is CASSQDGDSSGNTIYF. The DNA of the CDR3 is TGCGCCAGCAGCCAAGATGGTGACAGCTCTGGAAACACCATATATTTT. The J gene is TRBJ1-3, the V gene TRBV4-3; D might be TRBD1 (5 bases). This CDR3 region has 16 residues. Germline CDR1 and CDR2: LGHNA and YSLEER. V lost 0 bases to trimming and J lost 0 bases, with 9 bases between them.

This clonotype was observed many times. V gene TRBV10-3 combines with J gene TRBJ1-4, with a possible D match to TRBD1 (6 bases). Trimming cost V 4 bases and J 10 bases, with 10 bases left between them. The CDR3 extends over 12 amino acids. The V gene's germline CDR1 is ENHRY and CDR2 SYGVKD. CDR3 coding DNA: TGTGCCATCAGTGGGACAGATCGAAAACTGTTTTTT. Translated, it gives CAISGTDRKLFF.

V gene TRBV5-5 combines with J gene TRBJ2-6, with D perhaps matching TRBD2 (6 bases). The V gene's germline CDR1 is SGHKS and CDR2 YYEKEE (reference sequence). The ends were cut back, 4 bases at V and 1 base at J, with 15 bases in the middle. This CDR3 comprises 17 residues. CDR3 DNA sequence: TGTGCCAGCAGCCCGGAGGAGGGTCTGTCTGGGGCCAACGTCCTGACTTTC. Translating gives CASSPEEGLSGANVLTF.

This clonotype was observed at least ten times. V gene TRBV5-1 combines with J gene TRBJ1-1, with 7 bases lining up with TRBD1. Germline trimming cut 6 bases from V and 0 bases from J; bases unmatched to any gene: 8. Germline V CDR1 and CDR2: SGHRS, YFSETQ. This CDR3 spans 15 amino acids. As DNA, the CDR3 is TGCGCCAGCAAGGGTCCGACAGGGTTGAACACTGAAGCTTTCTTT. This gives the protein CASKGPTGLNTEAFF.

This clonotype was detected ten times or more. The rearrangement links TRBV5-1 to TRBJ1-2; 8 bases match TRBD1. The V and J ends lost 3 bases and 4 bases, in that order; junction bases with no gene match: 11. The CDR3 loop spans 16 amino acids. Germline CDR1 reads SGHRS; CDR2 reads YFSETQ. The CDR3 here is CASSSASGQAFYGYTF. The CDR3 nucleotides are TGCGCCAGCAGCTCCGCCTCGGGACAGGCCTTCTATGGCTACACCTTC.

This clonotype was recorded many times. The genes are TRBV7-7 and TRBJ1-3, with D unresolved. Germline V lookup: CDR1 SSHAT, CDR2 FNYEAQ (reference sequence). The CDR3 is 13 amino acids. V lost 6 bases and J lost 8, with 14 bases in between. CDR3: CASSFSPGDTIYF. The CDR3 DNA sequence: TGTGCCAGCAGTTTCTCCCCCGGAGACACCATATATTTT. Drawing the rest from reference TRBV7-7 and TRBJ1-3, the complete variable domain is GAGVSQSPRYKVTKRGQDVTLRCDPISSHATLYWYQQALGQGPEFLTYFNYEAQPDKSGLPSDRFSAERPEGSISTLTIQRTEQRDSAMYRCASSFSPGDTIYFGEGSWLTVV.

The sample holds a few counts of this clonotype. As DNA, the CDR3 is TGTGCCAGCAGCTTACCCACGGTCCATGGCTACACCTTC. It specifies CASSLPTVHGYTF. The rearrangement joins TRBV7-2 to TRBJ1-2, with D uncertain. This CDR3 region has 13 residues. V lost 2 bases and J lost 6, with 10 bases in between. CDR1 and CDR2 from the germline V gene are SGHTA and FQGNSA.

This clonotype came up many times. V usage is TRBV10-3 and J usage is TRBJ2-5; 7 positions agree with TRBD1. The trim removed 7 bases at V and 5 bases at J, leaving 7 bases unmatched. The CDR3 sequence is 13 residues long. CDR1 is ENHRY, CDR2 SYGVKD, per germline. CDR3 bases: TGTGCCATCAATCCCGACAGGGATGAGACCCAGTACTTC. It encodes CAINPDRDETQYF.

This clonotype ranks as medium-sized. The CDR3 here is CASSLRHTNTGELFF. CDR3 DNA: TGCGCCAGCAGCTTGAGGCATACGAACACCGGGGAGCTGTTTTTT. The rearrangement links TRBV5-1 to TRBJ2-2; D unresolved. The V and J ends lost 1 base and 0 bases respectively, with 7 bases between them. The CDR3 spans 15 residues. Germline values: CDR1 SGHRS, CDR2 YFSETQ.

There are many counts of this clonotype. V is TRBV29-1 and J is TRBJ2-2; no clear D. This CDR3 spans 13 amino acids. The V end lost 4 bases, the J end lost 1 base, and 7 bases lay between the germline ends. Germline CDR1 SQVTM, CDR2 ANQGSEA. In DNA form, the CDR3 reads TGCAGCGTTGTAGAAGAGAACACCGGGGAGCTGTTTTTT. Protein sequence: CSVVEENTGELFF.

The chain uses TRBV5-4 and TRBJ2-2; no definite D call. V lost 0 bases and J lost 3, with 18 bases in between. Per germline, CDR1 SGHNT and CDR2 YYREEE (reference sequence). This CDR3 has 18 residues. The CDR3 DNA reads TGTGCCAGCAGCTTGGCCGTAAATCGCGTAGTGGACACCGGGGAGCTGTTTTTT. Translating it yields CASSLAVNRVVDTGELFF.

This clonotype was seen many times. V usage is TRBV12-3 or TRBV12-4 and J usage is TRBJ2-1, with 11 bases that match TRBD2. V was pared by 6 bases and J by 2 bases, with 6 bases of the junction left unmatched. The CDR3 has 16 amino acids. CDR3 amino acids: CASSPSGRPPYNEQFF. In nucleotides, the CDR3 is TGTGCCAGCAGCCCTAGCGGGAGGCCTCCCTACAATGAGCAGTTCTTC.

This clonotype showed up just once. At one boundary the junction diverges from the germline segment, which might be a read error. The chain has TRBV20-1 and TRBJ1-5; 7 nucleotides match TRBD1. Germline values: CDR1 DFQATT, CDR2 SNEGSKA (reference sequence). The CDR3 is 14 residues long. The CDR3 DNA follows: TGTAGTGCTAGAGATTACAGGGGCAATCAGCCCCAGAATTTT. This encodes CSARDYRGNQPQNF.

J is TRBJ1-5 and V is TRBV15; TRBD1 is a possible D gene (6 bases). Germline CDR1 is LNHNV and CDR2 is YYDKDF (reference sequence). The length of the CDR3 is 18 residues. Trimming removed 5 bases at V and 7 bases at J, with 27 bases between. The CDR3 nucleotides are TGTGCCACCAGCGTTCGTAACTCCCGGACAGTCAGAAAACAGCCCCAGCATTTT. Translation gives CATSVRNSRTVRKQPQHF.

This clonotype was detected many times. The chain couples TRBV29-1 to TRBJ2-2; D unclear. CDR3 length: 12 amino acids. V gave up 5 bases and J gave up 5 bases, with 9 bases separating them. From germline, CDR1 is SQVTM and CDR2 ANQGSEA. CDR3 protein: CSVTLSTGELFF. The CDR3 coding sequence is TGCAGCGTTACACTCTCGACCGGGGAGCTGTTTTTT.

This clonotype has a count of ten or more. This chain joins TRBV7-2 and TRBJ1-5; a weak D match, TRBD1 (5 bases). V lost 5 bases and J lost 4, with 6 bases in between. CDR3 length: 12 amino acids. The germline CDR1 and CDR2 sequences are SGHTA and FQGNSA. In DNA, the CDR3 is TGTGCCAGCAGCGGGGGGAATCAGCCCCAGCATTTT. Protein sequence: CASSGGNQPQHF. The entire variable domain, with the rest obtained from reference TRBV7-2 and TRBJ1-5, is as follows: GAGVSQSPSNKVTEKGKDVELRCDPISGHTALYWYRQSLGQGLEFLIYFQGNSAPDKSGLPSDRFSAERTGGSVSTLTIQRTQQEDSAVYLCASSGGNQPQHFGDGTRLSIL.

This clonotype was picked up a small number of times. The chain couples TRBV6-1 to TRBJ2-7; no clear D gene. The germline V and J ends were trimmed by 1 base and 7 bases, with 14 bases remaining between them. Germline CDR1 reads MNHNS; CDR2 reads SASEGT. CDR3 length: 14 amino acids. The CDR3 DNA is TGTGCCAGCAGTGAAGTTGACGGAGAAGGTGAGCAGTACTTC. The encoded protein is CASSEVDGEGEQYF.

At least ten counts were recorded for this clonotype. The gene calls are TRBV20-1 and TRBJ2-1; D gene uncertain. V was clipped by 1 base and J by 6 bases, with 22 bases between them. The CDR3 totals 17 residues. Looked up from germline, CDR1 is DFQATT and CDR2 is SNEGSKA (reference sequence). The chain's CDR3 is CSARGPNPQITPNEQFF. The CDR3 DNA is TGCAGTGCTAGAGGGCCCAATCCACAAATTACCCCCAATGAGCAGTTCTTC.

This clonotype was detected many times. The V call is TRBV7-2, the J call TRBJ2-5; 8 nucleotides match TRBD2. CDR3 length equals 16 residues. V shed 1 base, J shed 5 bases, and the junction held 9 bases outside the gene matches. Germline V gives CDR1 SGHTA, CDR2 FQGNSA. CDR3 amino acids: CASSLEPGGPRETQYF. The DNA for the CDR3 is TGTGCCAGCAGCTTAGAACCGGGAGGGCCACGGGAGACCCAGTACTTC. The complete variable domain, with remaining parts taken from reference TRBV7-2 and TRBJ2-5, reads GAGVSQSPSNKVTEKGKDVELRCDPISGHTALYWYRQSLGQGLEFLIYFQGNSAPDKSGLPSDRFSAERTGGSVSTLTIQRTQQEDSAVYLCASSLEPGGPRETQYFGPGTRLLVL.